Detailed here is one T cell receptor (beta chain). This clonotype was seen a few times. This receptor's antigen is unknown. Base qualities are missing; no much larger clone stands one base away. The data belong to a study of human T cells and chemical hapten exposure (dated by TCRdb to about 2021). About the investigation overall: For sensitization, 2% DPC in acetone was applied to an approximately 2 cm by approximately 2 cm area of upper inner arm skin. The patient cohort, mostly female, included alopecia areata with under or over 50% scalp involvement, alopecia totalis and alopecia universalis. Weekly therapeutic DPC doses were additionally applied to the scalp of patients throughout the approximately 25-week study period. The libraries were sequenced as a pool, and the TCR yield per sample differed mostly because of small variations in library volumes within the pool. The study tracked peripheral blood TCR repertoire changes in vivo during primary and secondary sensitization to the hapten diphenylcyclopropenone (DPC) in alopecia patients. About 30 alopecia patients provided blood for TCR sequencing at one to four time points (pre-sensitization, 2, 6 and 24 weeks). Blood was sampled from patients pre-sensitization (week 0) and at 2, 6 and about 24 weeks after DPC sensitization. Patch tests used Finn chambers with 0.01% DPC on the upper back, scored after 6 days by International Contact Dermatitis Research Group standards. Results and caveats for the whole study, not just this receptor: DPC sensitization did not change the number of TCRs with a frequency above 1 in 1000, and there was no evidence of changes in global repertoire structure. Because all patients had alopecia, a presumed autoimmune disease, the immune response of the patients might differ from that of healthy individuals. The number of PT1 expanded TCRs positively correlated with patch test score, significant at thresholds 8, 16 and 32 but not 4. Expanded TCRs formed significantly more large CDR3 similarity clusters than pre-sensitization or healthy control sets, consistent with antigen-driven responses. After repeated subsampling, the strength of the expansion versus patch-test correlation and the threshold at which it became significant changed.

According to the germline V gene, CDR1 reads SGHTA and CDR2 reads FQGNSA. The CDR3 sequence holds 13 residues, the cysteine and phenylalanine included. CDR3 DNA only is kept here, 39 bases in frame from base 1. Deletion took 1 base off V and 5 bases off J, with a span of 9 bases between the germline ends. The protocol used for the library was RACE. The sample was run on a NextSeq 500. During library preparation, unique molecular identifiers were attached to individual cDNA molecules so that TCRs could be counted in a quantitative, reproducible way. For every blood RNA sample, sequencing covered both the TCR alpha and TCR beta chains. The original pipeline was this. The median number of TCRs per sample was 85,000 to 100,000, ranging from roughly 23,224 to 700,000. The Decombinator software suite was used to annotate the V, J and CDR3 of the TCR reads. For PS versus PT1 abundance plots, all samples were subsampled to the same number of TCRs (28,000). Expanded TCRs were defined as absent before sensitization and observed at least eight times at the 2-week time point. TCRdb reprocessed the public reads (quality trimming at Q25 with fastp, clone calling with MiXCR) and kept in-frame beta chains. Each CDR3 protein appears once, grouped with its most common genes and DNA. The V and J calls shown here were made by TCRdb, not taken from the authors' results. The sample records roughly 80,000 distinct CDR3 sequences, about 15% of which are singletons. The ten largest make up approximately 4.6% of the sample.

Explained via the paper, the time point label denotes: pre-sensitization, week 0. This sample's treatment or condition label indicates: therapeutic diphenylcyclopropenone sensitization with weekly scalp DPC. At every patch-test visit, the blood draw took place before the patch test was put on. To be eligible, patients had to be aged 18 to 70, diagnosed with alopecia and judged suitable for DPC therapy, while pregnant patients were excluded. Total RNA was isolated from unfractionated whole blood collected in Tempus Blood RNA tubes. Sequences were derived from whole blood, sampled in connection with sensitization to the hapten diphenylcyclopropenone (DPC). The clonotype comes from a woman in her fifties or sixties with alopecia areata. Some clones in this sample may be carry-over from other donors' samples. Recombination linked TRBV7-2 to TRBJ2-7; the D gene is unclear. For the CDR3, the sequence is CASSLGHFNEQYF. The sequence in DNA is TGTGCCAGCAGCTTAGGTCACTTCAACGAGCAGTACTTC. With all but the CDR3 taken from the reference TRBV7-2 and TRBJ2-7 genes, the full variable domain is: GAGVSQSPSNKVTEKGKDVELRCDPISGHTALYWYRQSLGQGLEFLIYFQGNSAPDKSGLPSDRFSAERTGGSVSTLTIQRTQQEDSAVYLCASSLGHFNEQYFGPGTRLTVT.